Listed below are T cell receptor beta chains from one sample, sequenced in a study of T cell responses to AZD1222 COVID-19 vaccine. Profiling relied on immunoSEQ multiplex PCR, and the TCRdb table lists in-frame clones only, not all of them. The sample has around 150,000 clones; the top ten hold 2% to 2.5%. The sample comprised peripheral blood. The receptors originated from an adult in good health. Each CDR3 is given with its conserved first and last residue. The D gene is left open where the match is weak.

v_gene	d_gene	j_gene	CDR3nt	CDR3aa
TRBV6-1	-	TRBJ1-2	TGTGCCAGCAGTGAAGCGGGCAAGCAGGGTGGCTACACCTTC	CASSEAGKQGGYTF
TRBV7-9	TRBD2	TRBJ2-2	TGTGCCAGCAGTCGTGTGCGGGGGGAGAACACCGGGGAGCTGTTTTTT	CASSRVRGENTGELFF
TRBV18	TRBD1	TRBJ2-7	TGTGCCAGCTCACCAGTGACAGGGACCTACGAGCAGTACTTC	CASSPVTGTYEQYF
TRBV5-1	TRBD1	TRBJ2-6	TGCGCCAGCAGCACGACAGGGGGCCTCTCTGGGGCCAACGTCCTGACTTTC	CASSTTGGLSGANVLTF
TRBV18	TRBD1	TRBJ2-2	TGTGCCAGCTCACCACTGTCCCAGGGGGCTAGCACCGGGGAGCTGTTTTTT	CASSPLSQGASTGELFF
TRBV6-5	-	TRBJ1-3	TGTGCCACCGTGACCTTCTCTGGAAACACCATATATTTT	CATVTFSGNTIYF
TRBV10-3	-	TRBJ2-7	TGTGCCACCCAACAACCCCCACGGGGCGACGAGCAGTACTTC	CATQQPPRGDEQYF
TRBV4-1	-	TRBJ1-2	TGCGCCAGCAGCCAACCCCTCTCTGAGGGGTTCTATGGCTACACCTTC	CASSQPLSEGFYGYTF
TRBV6-4	-	TRBJ1-1	TGTGCCAGCAGATCCCGGGAGGACACTGAAGCTTTCTTT	CASRSREDTEAFF
TRBV5-1	TRBD1	TRBJ1-3	TGCGCCAGCAGCAAACAGGGGGGAGACGGAAACACCATATATTTT	CASSKQGGDGNTIYF
TRBV9	TRBD1	TRBJ1-5	TGTGCCAGCAGCCCGTCGACAGGGCCCAATCAGCCCCAGCATTTT	CASSPSTGPNQPQHF
TRBV27	-	TRBJ1-4	TGTGCCAGCAGTTCGGGTGCAGGCCACAATGAAAAACTGTTTTTT	CASSSGAGHNEKLFF
TRBV28	-	TRBJ1-4	TGTGCCAGCGGGGACTGGGCGAGTTTTTTT	CASGDWASFF
TRBV2	TRBD1	TRBJ2-3	TGTGCCAGCCACCGGGACAGGGGGCCAGATACGCAGTATTTT	CASHRDRGPDTQYF
TRBV19	-	TRBJ1-4	TGTGCCAGTAGTAAAGTCGTACAGAATGAAAAACTGTTTTTT	CASSKVVQNEKLFF
TRBV7-2	TRBD2	TRBJ2-1	TGTGCCAGCAGCTTAGCAGTGGGGGGGGCCTACAATGAGCAGTTCTTC	CASSLAVGGAYNEQFF
TRBV28	-	TRBJ1-2	TGTGCCAGCACCATTCAGGGAGAGGATGGCTACACCTTC	CASTIQGEDGYTF
TRBV4-1	-	TRBJ1-1	TGCGCCAGCAGCCAAGATATCACCCTAGGGCCTGAAGCTTTCTTT	CASSQDITLGPEAFF
TRBV3-1/TRBV3-2	TRBD1	TRBJ2-1	TGTGCCAGCAGCCAGGCAGGGGGCCCCTACAATGAGCAGTTCTTC	CASSQAGGPYNEQFF
TRBV28	TRBD1	TRBJ1-6	TGTGCCAGCAGTACCGGACAGGGATATTCACCCCTCCACTTT	CASSTGQGYSPLHF
TRBV27	TRBD2	TRBJ2-5	TGTGTCTCAAGGGGAGCGGGGGCCCGGGAGACCCAGTACTTC	CVSRGAGARETQYF
TRBV6-1	TRBD1	TRBJ1-2	TGTGCCAGCAGTGAGGGGACAGAACACTATGGCTACACCTTC	CASSEGTEHYGYTF
TRBV2	-	TRBJ2-3	TGTGCCAGCAGCGTTCTAGACCTGCAGTATTTT	CASSVLDLQYF
TRBV11-3	-	TRBJ1-4	TGTGCCAGCAGCTCGAGGGTGAATGATGAAAAACTGTTTTTT	CASSSRVNDEKLFF
TRBV7-2	-	TRBJ1-5	TGTGCCAGCAGCGTGGGTAGCAATCAGCCCCAGCATTTT	CASSVGSNQPQHF
TRBV7-6	TRBD1	TRBJ1-2	TGTGCCAGCAGCTTATCAGGGGGAGGCTATGGCTACACCTTC	CASSLSGGGYGYTF
TRBV6-6	TRBD1	TRBJ2-7	TGTGCCAGCAGTCCCCGAGGACAGGGTGAGTCCGAGCAGTACTTC	CASSPRGQGESEQYF
TRBV5-1	-	TRBJ1-5	TGCGCCAGCAGCTTGGAGTCAGGCCCCGGGAATGGGCCCCAGCATTTT	CASSLESGPGNGPQHF
TRBV4-2	TRBD1	TRBJ1-5	TGTGCCAGCAGCCAAGTACAGGGGCCAAATCAGCCCCAGCATTTT	CASSQVQGPNQPQHF
TRBV5-4	TRBD1	TRBJ1-1	TGTGCCAGCAGCCTGAGACAGGGTCAAGGCACTGAAGCTTTCTTT	CASSLRQGQGTEAFF
TRBV30	-	TRBJ1-2	TGTGCCTGGAGTGTAAACAGGCGGTCTCCCTATGGCTACACCTTC	CAWSVNRRSPYGYTF
TRBV6-1	-	TRBJ1-6	TGTGCCAGCAGTGAAGCATACGGGAGAGGGAATTCACCCCTCCACTTT	CASSEAYGRGNSPLHF
TRBV6-5	-	TRBJ1-1	TGTGCCAGCAGTAAACATGATACTGAAGCTTTCTTT	CASSKHDTEAFF
TRBV6-6	-	TRBJ1-6	TGTGCCAGCTTTGATGTAGGGTCACCCCTCCACTTT	CASFDVGSPLHF
TRBV19	-	TRBJ1-6	TGTGCCAGTAGTATACAGCAGGGTGTCCTTAATTCACCCCTCCACTTT	CASSIQQGVLNSPLHF
TRBV5-1	-	TRBJ1-6	TGCGCCAGCAGCTTTACCGGGACGGATAATTCACCCCTCCACTTT	CASSFTGTDNSPLHF
TRBV6-1	-	TRBJ1-6	TGTGCCAGCAGTGAAGCGCGTGGACAGAGCTCCTATAATTCACCCCTCCACTTT	CASSEARGQSSYNSPLHF
TRBV28	-	TRBJ2-3	TGTGCCAGCAGTTCGGCCCTTACGCAGTATTTT	CASSSALTQYF
TRBV15	-	TRBJ1-3	TGTGCCACCAGCAGAGATCTGGGGGCCTCTGGAAACACCATATATTTT	CATSRDLGASGNTIYF
TRBV10-3	TRBD1	TRBJ2-3	TGTGCCATCAGTGAGACAGACAGGGGTGGCACAGATACGCAGTATTTT	CAISETDRGGTDTQYF
TRBV25-1	TRBD1	TRBJ2-5	TGTGCCAGCAGTGGACCCAAACGGGACAGTCCCCGGCGGGAGACCCAGTACTTC	CASSGPKRDSPRRETQYF
TRBV11-2	TRBD1	TRBJ1-4	TGTGCCAGCACCCCGGGACAGGGGGTTTCAACTAATGAAAAACTGTTTTTT	CASTPGQGVSTNEKLFF
TRBV7-9	-	TRBJ2-2	TGTGCCAGCAGCGCACGGGTCCTAGGCCCCGGGGAGCTGTTTTTT	CASSARVLGPGELFF
TRBV30	-	TRBJ1-1	TGTGCCTGGAGTGAGGGACCTAACACTGAAGCTTTCTTT	CAWSEGPNTEAFF
TRBV18	TRBD1	TRBJ1-2	TGTGCCAGCTCACGGGGGACAGGAGCTGACTATGGCTACACCTTC	CASSRGTGADYGYTF
TRBV3-1/TRBV3-2	-	TRBJ2-3	TGTGCCAGCAGCCAAGTCGTTACGGGGGCGCTCCCCACAGATACGCAGTATTTT	CASSQVVTGALPTDTQYF
TRBV12-3/TRBV12-4	-	TRBJ2-5	TGTGCCAGCAGTTTCCTAGAGACCCAGTACTTC	CASSFLETQYF
TRBV14	-	TRBJ2-3	TGTGCCAGCAGCCAAGTCAGAGATACGCAGTATTTT	CASSQVRDTQYF
TRBV6-6	-	TRBJ1-5	TGTGCCAGCAGTTACTCGAGCAGTCCCAATCAGCCCCAGCATTTT	CASSYSSSPNQPQHF
TRBV18	-	TRBJ1-1	TGTGCCAGCTCACCAGGGGTCTCCCAATGGAACACTGAAGCTTTCTTT	CASSPGVSQWNTEAFF
TRBV2	-	TRBJ1-1	TGTGCCAGCAGTGAAGCTAAGGACTTTACTGAAGCTTTCTTT	CASSEAKDFTEAFF
TRBV13	TRBD2	TRBJ2-3	TGTGCCAGCAGCTTAGCGGGGGGGCCGGGAGATACGCAGTATTTT	CASSLAGGPGDTQYF
TRBV5-4	TRBD2	TRBJ2-3	TGTGCCAGCAGCCGTCCGCGGCGGGGGAGCACAGATACGCAGTATTTT	CASSRPRRGSTDTQYF
TRBV6-5	-	TRBJ1-4	TGTGCCAGCAGTTACGAGCCGCTGGGTTCGAATGAAAAACTGTTTTTT	CASSYEPLGSNEKLFF
TRBV7-8	TRBD1	TRBJ2-7	TGTGCCAGCAGCTTAAGGAGGGACAGGGTAAACTACGAGCAGTACTTC	CASSLRRDRVNYEQYF
TRBV5-1	-	TRBJ2-1	TGCGCCAGCAGCTTGGCTGGGGGCGTCGGTGAGCAGTTCTTC	CASSLAGGVGEQFF
TRBV4-2	-	TRBJ1-2	TGTGCCAGCAGCCAAGGTGACTCTGGGAACTATGGCTACACCTTC	CASSQGDSGNYGYTF